The sequence of this T cell receptor (beta chain) was determined in a study of identifying expanded T cells in peripheral blood. Overall study results and limits: Clone count variance between approximately two-week samples rose with total template count. Over approximately two and four weeks, about 15 and 18 clones changed, versus around 1.2 between replicates.

The germline V gene has CDR1 LNHNV and CDR2 YYDKDF (reference sequence). V lost 0 bases and J lost 6, with 6 bases in between. This CDR3 is built from 13 residues. During the collection period, no donor immune events like infections were recorded. On this clone: Its antigen is not identified.

The repertoire was sequenced with immunoSEQ multiplex PCR; TCRdb's copy has only in-frame clones and lacks some. Among some 120,000 clones listed, 84% were seen once. Sequences were obtained from blood. This TCR came from a person aged 18-70 years in good health. The genes are TRBV15 and TRBJ1-5; D uncertain. CDR3 nucleotide sequence: TGTGCCACCAGCAGAGACGGAATTCAGCCCCAGCATTTT. This encodes CATSRDGIQPQHF.